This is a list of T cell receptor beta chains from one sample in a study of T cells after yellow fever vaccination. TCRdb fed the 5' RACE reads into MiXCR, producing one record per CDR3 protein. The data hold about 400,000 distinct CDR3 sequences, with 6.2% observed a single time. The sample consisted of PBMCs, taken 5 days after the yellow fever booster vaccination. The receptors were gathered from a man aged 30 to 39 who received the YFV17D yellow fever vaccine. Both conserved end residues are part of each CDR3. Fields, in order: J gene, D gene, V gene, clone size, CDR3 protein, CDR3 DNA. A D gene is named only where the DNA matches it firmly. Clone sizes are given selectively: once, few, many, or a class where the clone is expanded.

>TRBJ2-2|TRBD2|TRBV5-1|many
CASSLASGGATGELFF
TGCGCCAGCAGCTTGGCCTCGGGAGGGGCCACCGGGGAGCTGTTTTTT
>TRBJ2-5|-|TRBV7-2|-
CASSLQTGQETQYF
TGTGCCAGCAGCCTGCAAACAGGGCAAGAGACCCAGTACTTC
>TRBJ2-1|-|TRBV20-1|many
CSAPRSQNEQFF
TGCAGTGCCCCTCGGTCCCAGAATGAGCAGTTCTTC
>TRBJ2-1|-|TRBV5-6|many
CASSADNEQFF
TGTGCCAGCAGCGCTGACAATGAGCAGTTCTTC
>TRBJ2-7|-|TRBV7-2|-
CASSFAGQTGYEQYF
TGTGCCAGCAGCTTTGCGGGTCAGACCGGCTACGAGCAGTACTTC
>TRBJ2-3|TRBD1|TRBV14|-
CASSQDLSGQGSKDTQYF
TGTGCCAGCAGCCAAGACCTTTCTGGACAGGGAAGTAAAGATACGCAGTATTTT
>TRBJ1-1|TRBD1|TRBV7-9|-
CASSLVGRGPTEAFF
TGTGCCAGCAGCCTGGTGGGCAGGGGGCCAACTGAAGCTTTCTTT
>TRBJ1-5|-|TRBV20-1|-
CSAVSGAQHF
TGCAGTGCCGTGAGCGGGGCCCAGCATTTT
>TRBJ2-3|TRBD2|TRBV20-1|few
CSAPPSGTITDTQYF
TGCAGTGCACCTCCTAGCGGAACGATCACAGATACGCAGTATTTT
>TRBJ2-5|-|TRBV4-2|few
CASSHSPSTEGQETQYF
TGTGCCAGCAGCCATAGCCCCTCGACAGAGGGGCAAGAGACCCAGTACTTC
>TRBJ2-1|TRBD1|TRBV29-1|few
CSVAWTGGKEQFF
TGCAGCGTTGCTTGGACAGGGGGAAAGGAGCAGTTCTTC
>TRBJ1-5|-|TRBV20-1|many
CSATVRGNQPQHF
TGCAGTGCTACGGTACGTGGCAATCAGCCCCAGCATTTT
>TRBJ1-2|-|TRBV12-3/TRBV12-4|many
CASSLEGGYGYTF
TGTGCCAGCAGTTTGGAGGGGGGCTATGGCTACACCTTC
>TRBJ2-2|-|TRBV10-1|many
CASRSGNTGELFF
TGCGCCAGCCGTAGCGGGAACACCGGGGAGCTGTTTTTT
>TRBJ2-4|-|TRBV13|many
CASSSRIQGEGDIQYF
TGTGCCAGCAGCTCCAGAATACAGGGGGAGGGGGACATTCAGTACTTC
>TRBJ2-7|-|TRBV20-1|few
CSARAAENYEQYF
TGCAGTGCTAGAGCAGCAGAAAACTACGAGCAGTACTTC
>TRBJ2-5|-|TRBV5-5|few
CASSSPRTTWGTQYF
TGTGCCAGCAGCTCACCGCGGACAACTTGGGGGACCCAGTACTTC
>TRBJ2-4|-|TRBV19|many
CASSTDPAKNIQYF
TGTGCCAGTAGTACAGACCCTGCCAAAAACATTCAGTACTTC
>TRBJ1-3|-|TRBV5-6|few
CAGRQLSGNTIYF
TGTGCCGGAAGACAGCTCTCTGGAAACACCATATATTTT
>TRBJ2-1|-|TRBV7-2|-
CASSILNEQFF
TGTGCCAGCAGCATTCTCAATGAGCAGTTCTTC
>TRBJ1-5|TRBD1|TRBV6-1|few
CASRDLGQGPQHF
TGTGCCAGCAGAGACCTTGGACAGGGACCCCAGCATTTT
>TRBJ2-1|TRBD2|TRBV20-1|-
CSAYLAGGGNEQFF
TGCAGTGCCTATCTAGCGGGAGGAGGCAATGAGCAGTTCTTC
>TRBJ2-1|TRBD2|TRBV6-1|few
CASTRLQREGSGYNEQFF
TGTGCCAGCACTAGGCTCCAGCGGGAGGGCTCGGGCTACAATGAGCAGTTCTTC
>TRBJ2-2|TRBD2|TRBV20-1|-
CSARREGSFTGELFF
TGCAGTGCTAGGAGGGAGGGTTCTTTCACCGGGGAGCTGTTTTTT
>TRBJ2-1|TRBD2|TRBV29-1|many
CSVEGAGEGGDNEQFF
TGCAGCGTTGAAGGAGCGGGAGAAGGGGGGGACAATGAGCAGTTCTTC
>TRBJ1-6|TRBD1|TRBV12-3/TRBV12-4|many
CASSRTGTTPLHF
TGTGCCAGCAGCCGGACAGGGACGACACCCCTCCACTTT
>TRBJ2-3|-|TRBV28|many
CASSLRGRGTDTQYF
TGTGCCAGCAGTTTGCGGGGTCGGGGCACAGATACGCAGTATTTT
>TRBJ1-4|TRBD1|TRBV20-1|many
CSARDHLQGANEKLFF
TGCAGTGCTAGAGATCATCTCCAGGGGGCAAATGAAAAACTGTTTTTT
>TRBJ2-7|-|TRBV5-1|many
CASSSGTIYEQYF
TGCGCCAGCAGCTCCGGGACCATATACGAGCAGTACTTC
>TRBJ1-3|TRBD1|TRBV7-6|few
CASSLMDRAGNTIYF
TGTGCCAGCAGCCTCATGGACAGGGCAGGAAACACCATATATTTT
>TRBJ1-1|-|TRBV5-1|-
CANTLQGAFF
TGCGCCAACACTCTCCAGGGGGCTTTCTTT
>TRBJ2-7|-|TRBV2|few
CASQEHREKQYF
TGTGCCAGCCAAGAACACAGGGAAAAGCAGTACTTC
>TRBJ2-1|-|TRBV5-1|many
CASSLVQGSNEQFF
TGCGCCAGCAGCTTGGTTCAGGGTAGCAATGAGCAGTTCTTC
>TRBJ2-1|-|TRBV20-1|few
CSARDGGGGEQFF
TGCAGTGCTCGGGACGGCGGAGGCGGTGAGCAGTTCTTC
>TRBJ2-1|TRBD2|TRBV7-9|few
CASSLALGLAGNEQFF
TGTGCCAGCAGCTTAGCGCTCGGGCTAGCGGGGAATGAGCAGTTCTTC
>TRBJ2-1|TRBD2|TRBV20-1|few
CSARAPRQGGGVAASSYNEQFF
TGCAGTGCTAGAGCCCCCCGCCAGGGCGGGGGAGTAGCGGCTAGCTCCTACAATGAGCAGTTCTTC
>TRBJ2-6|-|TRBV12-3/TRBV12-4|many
CASTWGRNKRLNSGANVLTF
TGTGCCAGCACTTGGGGGCGGAATAAACGCCTCAACTCTGGGGCCAACGTCCTGACTTTC
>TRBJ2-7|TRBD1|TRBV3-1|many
CASSRGRQGRDEQYF
TGTGCCAGCAGCCGCGGTCGACAGGGAAGGGACGAGCAGTACTTC
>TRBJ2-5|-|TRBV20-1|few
CSASPPYLRETQYF
TGCAGTGCTAGCCCCCCTTACCTCCGGGAGACCCAGTACTTC
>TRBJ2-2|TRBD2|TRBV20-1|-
CSAVGLAGPRGTGELFF
TGCAGTGCTGTCGGACTAGCGGGCCCGAGAGGAACCGGGGAGCTGTTTTTT
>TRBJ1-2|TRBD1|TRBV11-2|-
CASSLTSRQGDYGYTF
TGTGCCAGCAGCTTAACTAGCCGACAGGGAGACTATGGCTACACCTTC
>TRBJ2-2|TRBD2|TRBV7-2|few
CATSERLAGGELFF
TGTGCCACCTCAGAGAGGCTAGCGGGAGGGGAGCTGTTTTTT
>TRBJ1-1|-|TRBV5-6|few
CASSLFSGPEAFF
TGTGCCAGCAGCTTATTCTCGGGACCTGAAGCTTTCTTT
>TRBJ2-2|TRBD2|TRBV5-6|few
CASSLATSGRTGELFF
TGTGCCAGCAGCTTGGCCACTAGCGGGCGCACCGGGGAGCTGTTTTTT
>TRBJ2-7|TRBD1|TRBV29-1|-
CSGSTGAYEQYF
TGCAGCGGATCGACAGGGGCGTACGAGCAGTACTTC
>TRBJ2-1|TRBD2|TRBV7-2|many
CASSLGPGLAGFRSSYNEQFF
TGTGCCAGCAGCTTGGGTCCGGGACTAGCGGGTTTTCGGAGCTCCTACAATGAGCAGTTCTTC
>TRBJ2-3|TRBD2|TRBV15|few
CATSRDLGLAKSTDTQYF
TGTGCCACCAGCAGAGATCTAGGACTAGCAAAGAGCACAGATACGCAGTATTTT
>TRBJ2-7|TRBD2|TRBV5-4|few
CASSESSGSFYEQYF
TGTGCCAGCAGCGAATCTAGCGGGAGTTTCTACGAGCAGTACTTC
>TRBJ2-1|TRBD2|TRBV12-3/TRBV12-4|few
CASSLRGVGTKNNEQFF
TGTGCCAGCAGCTTAAGAGGCGTCGGGACTAAGAACAATGAGCAGTTCTTC
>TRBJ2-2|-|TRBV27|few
CASTIRRQNTGELFF
TGTGCCAGTACTATCCGGCGCCAGAACACCGGGGAGCTGTTTTTT